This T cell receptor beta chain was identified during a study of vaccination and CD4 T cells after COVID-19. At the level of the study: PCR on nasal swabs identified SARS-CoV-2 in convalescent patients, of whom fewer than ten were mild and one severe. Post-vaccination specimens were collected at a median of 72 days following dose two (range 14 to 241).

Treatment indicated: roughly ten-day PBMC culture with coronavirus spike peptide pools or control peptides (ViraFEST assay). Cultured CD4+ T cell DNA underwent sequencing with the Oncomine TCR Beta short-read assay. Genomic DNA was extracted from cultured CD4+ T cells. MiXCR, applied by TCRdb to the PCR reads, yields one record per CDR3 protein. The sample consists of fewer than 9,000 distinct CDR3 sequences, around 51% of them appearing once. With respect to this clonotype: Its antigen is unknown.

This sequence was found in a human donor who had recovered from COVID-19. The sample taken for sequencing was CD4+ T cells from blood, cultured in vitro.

CDR3 in DNA: TGTGCCAGCAGTTCCCCAGGACTAGCGCCCTACGAGCAGTACTTC. Residues: CASSSPGLAPYEQYF. V and J are TRBV27 and TRBJ2-7, with TRBD2 matching 9 bases. The CDR3 is 15 amino acids. V lost 4 bases to trimming and J lost 2 bases; unmatched junction nucleotides: 6. Looked up from germline, CDR1 is MNHEY and CDR2 is SMNVEV (reference sequence).